This T cell receptor (beta chain) is from a study of blood T cell repertoires in COVID-19. Background on the study: Collection of acute and convalescent COVID-19 samples took place in the United States, Italy and Spain. T cells, B-cell-depleted T cells, or PBMCs supplied cDNA or gDNA.

V shed 5 bases, J shed 3 bases, and the junction held 6 bases outside the gene matches. The CDR3 extends over 15 amino acids. Germline CDR1 is MNHEY and CDR2 is SVGAGI. Original methodology: Amplification with reference gene primers provided the estimates of nucleated cell counts. Data came from immunoSEQ multiplex PCR; TCRdb stores just in-frame clones and leaves some out. From that table come the V and J calls and clone size; the DNA was used to work out D and trimming. The sample shows around 170,000 clones, 88% of them seen only once. This chain connects TRBV6-5 to TRBJ2-3, with 9 bases matching TRBD2. The source of this sequence is a man in his sixties with acute or convalescent COVID-19. The sequenced material came from peripheral blood. The CDR3 is CASSRTSDGTDTQYF. The CDR3 coding sequence is TGTGCCAGCAGTCGGACTAGCGATGGTACAGATACGCAGTATTTT.